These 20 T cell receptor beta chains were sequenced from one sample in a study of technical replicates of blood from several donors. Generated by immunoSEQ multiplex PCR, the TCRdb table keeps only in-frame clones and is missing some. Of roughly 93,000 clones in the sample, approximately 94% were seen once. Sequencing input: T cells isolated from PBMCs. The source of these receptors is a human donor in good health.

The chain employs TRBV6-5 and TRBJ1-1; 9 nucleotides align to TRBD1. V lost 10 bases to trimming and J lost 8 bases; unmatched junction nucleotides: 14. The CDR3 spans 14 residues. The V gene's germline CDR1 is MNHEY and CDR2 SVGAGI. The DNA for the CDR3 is TGTGCCATTCGGGACAGGGTCTTTAAAAGGGAAGCTTTCTTT. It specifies CAIRDRVFKREAFF.

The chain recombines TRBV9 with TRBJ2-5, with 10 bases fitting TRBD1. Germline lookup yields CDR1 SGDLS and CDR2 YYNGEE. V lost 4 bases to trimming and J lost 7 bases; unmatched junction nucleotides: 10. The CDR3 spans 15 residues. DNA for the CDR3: TGTGCCAGCAGCCCTCGGACAGGGGGAATGGGGACCCAGTACTTC. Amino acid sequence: CASSPRTGGMGTQYF.

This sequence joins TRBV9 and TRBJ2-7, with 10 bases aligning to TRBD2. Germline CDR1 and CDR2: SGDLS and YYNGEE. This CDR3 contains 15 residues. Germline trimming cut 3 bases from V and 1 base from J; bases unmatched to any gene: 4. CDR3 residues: CASSASGGHSYEQYF. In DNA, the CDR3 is TGTGCCAGCAGCGCTAGCGGGGGCCATTCCTACGAGCAGTACTTC.

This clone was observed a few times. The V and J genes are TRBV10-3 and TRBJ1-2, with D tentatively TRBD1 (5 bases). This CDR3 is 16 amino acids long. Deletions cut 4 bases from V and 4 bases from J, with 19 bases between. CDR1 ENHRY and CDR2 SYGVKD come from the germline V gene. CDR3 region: CAISVLKQGIGYGYTF. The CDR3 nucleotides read TGTGCCATCAGTGTTCTCAAGCAGGGTATAGGCTATGGCTACACCTTC.

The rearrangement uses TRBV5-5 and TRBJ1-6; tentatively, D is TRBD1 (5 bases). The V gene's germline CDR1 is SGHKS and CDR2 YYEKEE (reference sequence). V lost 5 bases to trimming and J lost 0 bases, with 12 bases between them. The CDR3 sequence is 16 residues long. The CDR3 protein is CASRPRQSSYNSPLHF. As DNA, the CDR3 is TGTGCCAGCAGACCTAGACAGAGCTCCTATAATTCACCCCTCCACTTT.

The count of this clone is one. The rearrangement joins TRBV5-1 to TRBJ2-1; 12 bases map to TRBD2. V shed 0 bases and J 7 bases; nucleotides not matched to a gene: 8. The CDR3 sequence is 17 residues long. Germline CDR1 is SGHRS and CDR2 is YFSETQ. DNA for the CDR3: TGCGCCAGCAGCTTGGTTTGGGCTAGCGGGGGGGAGAATGAGCAGTTCTTC. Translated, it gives CASSLVWASGGENEQFF.

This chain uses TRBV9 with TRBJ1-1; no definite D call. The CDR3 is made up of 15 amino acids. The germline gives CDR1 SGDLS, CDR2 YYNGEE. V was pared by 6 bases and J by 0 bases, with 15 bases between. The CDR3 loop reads CASTRTLSLNTEAFF. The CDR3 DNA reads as TGTGCCAGCACCCGGACTCTTAGTTTGAACACTGAAGCTTTCTTT.

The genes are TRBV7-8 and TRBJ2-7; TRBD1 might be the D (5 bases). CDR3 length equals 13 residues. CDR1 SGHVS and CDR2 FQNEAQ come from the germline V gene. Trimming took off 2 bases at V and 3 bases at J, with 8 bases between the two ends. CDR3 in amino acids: CASSLTGIYEQYF. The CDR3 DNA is TGTGCCAGCAGCTTAACAGGAATCTACGAGCAGTACTTC.

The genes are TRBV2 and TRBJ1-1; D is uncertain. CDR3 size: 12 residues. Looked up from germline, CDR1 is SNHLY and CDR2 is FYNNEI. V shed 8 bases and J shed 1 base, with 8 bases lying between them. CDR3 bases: TGTGCCAGCGAAACGGGGAACACTGAAGCTTTCTTT. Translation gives CASETGNTEAFF.

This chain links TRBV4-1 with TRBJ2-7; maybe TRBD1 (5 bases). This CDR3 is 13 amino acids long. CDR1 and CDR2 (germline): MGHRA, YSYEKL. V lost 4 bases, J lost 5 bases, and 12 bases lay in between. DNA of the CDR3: TGCGCCAGCAGCCTCTTAACAGGTAACGAGCAGTACTTC. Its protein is CASSLLTGNEQYF.

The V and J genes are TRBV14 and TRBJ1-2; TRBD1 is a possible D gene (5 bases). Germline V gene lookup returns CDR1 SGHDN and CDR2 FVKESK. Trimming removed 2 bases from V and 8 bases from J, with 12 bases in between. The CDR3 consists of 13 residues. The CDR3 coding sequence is TGTGCCAGCAGCCAACAGGGTCCCTGGGGCTACACCTTC. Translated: CASSQQGPWGYTF.

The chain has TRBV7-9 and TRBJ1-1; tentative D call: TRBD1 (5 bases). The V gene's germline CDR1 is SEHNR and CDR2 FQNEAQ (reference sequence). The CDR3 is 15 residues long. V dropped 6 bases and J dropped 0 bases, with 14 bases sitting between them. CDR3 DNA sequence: TGTGCCAGCAGGACAGATAACGGCATGAACACTGAAGCTTTCTTT. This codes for CASRTDNGMNTEAFF.

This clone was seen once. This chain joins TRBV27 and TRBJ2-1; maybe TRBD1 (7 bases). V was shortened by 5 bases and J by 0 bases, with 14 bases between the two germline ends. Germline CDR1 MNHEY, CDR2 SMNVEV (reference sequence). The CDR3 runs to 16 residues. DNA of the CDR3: TGTGCCAGCAGTCAATGGGGGGACAGCTCCTACAATGAGCAGTTCTTC. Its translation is CASSQWGDSSYNEQFF.

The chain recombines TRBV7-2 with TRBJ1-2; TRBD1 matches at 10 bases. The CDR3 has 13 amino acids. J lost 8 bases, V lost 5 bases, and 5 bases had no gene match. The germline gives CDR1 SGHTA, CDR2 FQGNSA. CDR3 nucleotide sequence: TGTGCCAGCAGCCTAGACAGGGGGCACGGCTACACCTTC. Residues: CASSLDRGHGYTF.

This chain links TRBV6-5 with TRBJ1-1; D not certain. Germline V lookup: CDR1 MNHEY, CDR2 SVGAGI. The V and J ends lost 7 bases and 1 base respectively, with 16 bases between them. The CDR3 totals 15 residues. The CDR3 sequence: CASNSQPGGNTEAFF. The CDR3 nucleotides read TGTGCCAGCAATTCACAACCGGGAGGGAACACTGAAGCTTTCTTT.

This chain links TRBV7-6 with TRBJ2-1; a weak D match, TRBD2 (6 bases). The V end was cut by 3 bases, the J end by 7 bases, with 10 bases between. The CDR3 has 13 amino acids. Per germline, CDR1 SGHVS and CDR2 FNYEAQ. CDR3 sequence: CASSLGTLNEQFF. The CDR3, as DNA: TGTGCCAGCAGCTTGGGGACTTTAAATGAGCAGTTCTTC. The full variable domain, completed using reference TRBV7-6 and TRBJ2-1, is GAGVSQSPRYKVTKRGQDVALRCDPISGHVSLYWYRQALGQGPEFLTYFNYEAQQDKSGLPNDRFSAERPEGSISTLTIQRTEQRDSAMYRCASSLGTLNEQFFGPGTRLTVL.

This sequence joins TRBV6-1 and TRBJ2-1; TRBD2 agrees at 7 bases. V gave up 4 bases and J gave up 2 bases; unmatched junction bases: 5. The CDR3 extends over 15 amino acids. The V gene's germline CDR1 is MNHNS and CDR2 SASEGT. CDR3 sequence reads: CASSGLAAAYNEQFF. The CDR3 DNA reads TGTGCCAGCAGTGGGCTAGCGGCCGCCTACAATGAGCAGTTCTTC.

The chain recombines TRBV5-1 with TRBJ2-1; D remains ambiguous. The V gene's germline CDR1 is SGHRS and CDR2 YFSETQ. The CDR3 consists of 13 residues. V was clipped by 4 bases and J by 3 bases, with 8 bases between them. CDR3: CASSIDNYNEQFF. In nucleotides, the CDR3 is TGCGCCAGCAGCATAGACAACTACAATGAGCAGTTCTTC. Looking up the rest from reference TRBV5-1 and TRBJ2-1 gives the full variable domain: KAGVTQTPRYLIKTRGQQVTLSCSPISGHRSVSWYQQTPGQGLQFLFEYFSETQRNKGNFPGRFSGRQFSNSRSEMNVSTLELGDSALYLCASSIDNYNEQFFGPGTRLTVL.

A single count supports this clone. The CDR3 sequence: CASSYRGGSGNYGYTF. The DNA for the CDR3 is TGTGCCAGCAGTTACAGAGGGGGATCGGGTAACTATGGCTACACCTTC. This sequence joins TRBV6-5 and TRBJ1-2, with a tentative D call TRBD1 (6 bases). Per the germline V gene, CDR1 is MNHEY and CDR2 is SVGAGI. The CDR3 is 16 amino acids. With 2 bases removed from V and 1 base from J, the gap between germline ends came to 14 bases.

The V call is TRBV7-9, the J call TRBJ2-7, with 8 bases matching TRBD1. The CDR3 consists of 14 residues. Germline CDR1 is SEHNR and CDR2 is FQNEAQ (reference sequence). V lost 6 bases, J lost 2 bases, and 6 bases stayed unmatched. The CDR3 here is CASSSRTGTYEQYF. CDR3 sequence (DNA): TGTGCCAGCAGTTCCAGGACAGGGACCTACGAGCAGTACTTC.